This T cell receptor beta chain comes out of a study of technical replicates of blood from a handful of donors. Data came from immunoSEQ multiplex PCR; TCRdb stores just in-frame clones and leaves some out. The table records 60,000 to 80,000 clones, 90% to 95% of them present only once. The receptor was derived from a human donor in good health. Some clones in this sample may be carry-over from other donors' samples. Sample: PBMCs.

The CDR3 DNA follows: TGTGCCAGCAGCCTAGGGGACTCAAGCTCCTACGAGCAGTACTTC. Encoded protein: CASSLGDSSSYEQYF. The chain joins TRBV7-8 to TRBJ2-7, with D possibly matching TRBD2 (6 bases). V was pared by 5 bases and J by 0 bases, with 14 bases between. Germline CDR1 is SGHVS and CDR2 is FQNEAQ. The CDR3 covers 15 residues.